This T cell receptor (beta chain) originates from a study of blood T cells in healthy people across ages (dated by TCRdb to between 2014 and 2016). Broadly, across the study: In model experiments, roughly one uniquely barcoded TCR beta cDNA molecule per two T cells was captured by template switching. Four age groups were formed from the donors: young (average approximately 15 years), middle-aged (approximately 40), aged (around 62) and long-lived (approximately 78). To avoid experimental bias, donors of different ages were randomly spread across the sequencing lanes. To track age-related changes in TCR beta repertoire diversity, the study relied on deep sequencing normalized with unique cDNA molecular identifiers. The study analyzed two additional independent replicas of 1 million unique cDNA reads from the same blood draw for two donors, one aged 18 to 30 and one aged 80 or older.

The paper's findings and limits, for the study overall: As age increased, observed TCR beta diversity per million T cells dropped in a roughly linear way, and a significant reduction was already evident by age about 40. The long-lived group showed more naive CD4+ T cells, fewer expanded clones and increased TCR diversity than the aged group, suggesting age selection. Total diversity estimates from one million sequenced T cells were considered lower bounds and underestimates. Because donor CMV infection status was unknown, age-related changes in expanded clonotypes were potentially confounded. The percentage of naive T cells measured by flow cytometry correlated strongly with observed TCR beta diversity. Bulk unsorted PBMC profiling prevented conclusive comparison of naive and antigen-experienced compartments.

Based on the germline V gene, the CDR1 and CDR2 sequences are MNHNS and SASEGT. From its cysteine to its phenylalanine, the CDR3 spans 14 amino acids. The kept DNA is CDR3 alone, 42 bases in frame from the first base. V is reduced by 7 bases and J by 1 base, leaving a spacing of 12 bases between them. The donors were some 36 Caucasian individuals from Russia, aged 6 to 90 years, who were systemically healthy. Each donor gave 9.5 to 10 milliliters of peripheral blood, drawn into EDTA-treated Vacutainer tubes. Ficoll-Paque density-gradient centrifugation was used to isolate PBMCs, with at least 6.5 million per sample. Total RNA, at least 6 micrograms per sample, was extracted from PBMCs with Trizol reagent. The percentages of naive CD45RAhigh/CD27high T cells were determined by flow cytometry on a PBMC aliquot from every donor. A remark on this clonotype: Which antigen it targets is not known. No clone much larger than this one lies a single base away; base qualities are absent.

The protocol used for the library was 5' RACE. Sequencing was performed on an Illumina HiSeq 2500. A second PCR of roughly 6 to 11 cycles was run with a J-beta primer mix and a sample-barcoded 5' primer. Each TCR beta cDNA molecule received a unique molecular identifier from a template-switch 5' adaptor carrying 12 random nucleotides. At least 3 million CDR3-containing paired-end reads were obtained from each sample. First-strand cDNA synthesis was performed from all RNA using the Mint cDNA synthesis kit, with priming by a TRBC-specific oligonucleotide. Following uracil-DNA glycosylase treatment, all cDNA underwent a first 18-cycle PCR with the universal primers M1SS and BC2_uni_R. The study's processing was this. For normalization, 1 million high-quality reads, each with a distinct molecular identifier, were randomly selected from each sample. Instead of being binned into consensus sequences, reads with shared molecular identifiers were discarded. MiTCR, with a Q25 quality threshold and the strictest error-elimination algorithm, was used for CDR3 identification, clonotype clustering and error correction. Lower-bound total TCR beta diversity was estimated with a nonparametric unseen species model using Euler transformation. The raw public reads went through TCRdb reprocessing: fastp at Q25, MiXCR clone calling, in-frame beta chains kept. Rows with one shared CDR3 protein collapse into an entry with the most common genes and DNA. TCRdb's processing, not the authors' own work, is the source of the V and J calls. The sample table lists about 1.8 million distinct CDR3 sequences, roughly 50% of them with a count of one. The ten most abundant clones make up around 2.1% of the sample.

Specimen: blood. The chain is made from TRBV6-1 and TRBJ2-3; the D region possibly corresponds to TRBD1 (5 bases align). This sequence was found in a woman between 35 and 50 years old in good health. The DNA sequence follows: TGTGCCAGCACCAAAGACAGCCGCACAGATACGCAGTATTTT. Its translation reads: CASTKDSRTDTQYF.